Below, one TCR beta chain is given with its context. The target antigen is unknown. The table came from immunoSEQ multiplex PCR; TCRdb's copy has only in-frame clones and leaves some out. The sample holds approximately 150,000 clones, 85% to 95% seen once. The sample is drawn from a study of T cell responses to AZD1222 COVID-19 vaccine. Overall study findings and caveats: Unmutated variant regions are reportedly the target of nearly half of TCRs that are spike-specific. At 160-218 and 743-854, vaccine-associated CD4 TCRs were dominant, and they spanned spike. Spike-specific TCR breadth rose after two AZD1222 doses, and depth rose as well.

Germline CDR1 is LGHNA and CDR2 is YNFKEQ. Trimming stripped 0 bases from V and 3 bases from J, with 14 bases between. This CDR3 contains 17 residues. V and J are TRBV4-2 and TRBJ2-2; D ambiguous. The receptor was isolated from an adult in good health. Sequenced here: peripheral blood, sampled on day 0 of AZD1222 vaccination. DNA of the CDR3: TGTGCCAGCAGCCAAGAATCGAGTAAATGGGACACCGGGGAGCTGTTTTTT. Protein product: CASSQESSKWDTGELFF.